This T cell receptor beta chain is from a study of spatial heterogeneity in lung cancer. CDR1 and CDR2 from the germline V gene are DFQATT and SNEGSKA (reference sequence). V gave up 5 bases and J gave up 1 base; unmatched junction bases: 6. The CDR3 totals 14 residues. TCRdb itself ran the 5' RACE reads through MiXCR, one entry per CDR3 protein. The data contain tens of thousands of distinct CDR3 sequences, roughly 5% of them singletons. As for time point: sample taken at primary tumor resection. No cell sorting; template was whole RNA from tumor, lung tissue or PBMC. Samples were obtained from some 70 donors, all untreated early-stage non-small cell lung cancer patients. This clonotype has at least ten counts.

The receptor's source is a male donor with early-stage non-small cell lung cancer. The specimen was PBMCs, collected at surgery. The V and J genes are TRBV20-1 and TRBJ2-7, with 9 bases identical to TRBD1. The CDR3, as DNA: TGCAGTGCTGCTCCCGGGACAGGGTCCTACGAGCAGTACTTC. Amino acids: CSAAPGTGSYEQYF.